This TCR beta chain was retrieved from a study of OX40 agonist ivuxolimab in advanced cancers. Study as a whole: Prior checkpoint blockade (anti-PD-1, anti-PD-L1 or anti-CTLA-4) was permitted; over 30% had it.

Some clones are missing from TCRdb's copy, which holds only in-frame ones; the method was immunoSEQ multiplex PCR. This table has about 30,000 clones, around 88% appearing once. The CDR3 totals 12 residues. V was clipped by 7 bases and J by 6 bases, with 9 bases between them. Per the germline V gene, CDR1 is SNHLY and CDR2 is FYNNEI. Sequencing used CD4+ or CD8+ T cells sorted from blood, obtained in a trial of the OX40 agonist ivuxolimab. The rearrangement uses TRBV2 and TRBJ2-2; D uncertain. The receptor was derived from an adult with an advanced solid tumor such as melanoma, head and neck, liver or kidney cancer. The CDR3 sequence: CASTGFPGELFF. CDR3 nucleotide sequence: TGTGCCAGCACGGGCTTTCCCGGGGAGCTGTTTTTT.